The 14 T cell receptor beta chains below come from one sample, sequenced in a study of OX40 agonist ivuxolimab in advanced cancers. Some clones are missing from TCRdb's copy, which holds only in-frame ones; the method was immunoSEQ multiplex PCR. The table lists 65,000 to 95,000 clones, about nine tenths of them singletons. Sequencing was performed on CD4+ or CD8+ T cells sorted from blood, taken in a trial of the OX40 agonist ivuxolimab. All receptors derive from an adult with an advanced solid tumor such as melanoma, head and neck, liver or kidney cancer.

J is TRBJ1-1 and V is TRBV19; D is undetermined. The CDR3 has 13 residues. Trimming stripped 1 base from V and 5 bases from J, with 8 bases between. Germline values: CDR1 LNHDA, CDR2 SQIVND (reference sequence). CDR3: CASSIATDTEAFF. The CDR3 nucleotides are TGTGCCAGTAGTATAGCAACAGATACTGAAGCTTTCTTT.

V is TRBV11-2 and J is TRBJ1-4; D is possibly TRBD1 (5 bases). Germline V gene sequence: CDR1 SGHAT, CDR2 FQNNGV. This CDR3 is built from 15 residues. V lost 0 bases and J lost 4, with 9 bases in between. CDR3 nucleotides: TGTGCCAGCAGCTTAGATCTAGGGGTTAATGAAAAACTGTTTTTT. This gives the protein CASSLDLGVNEKLFF.

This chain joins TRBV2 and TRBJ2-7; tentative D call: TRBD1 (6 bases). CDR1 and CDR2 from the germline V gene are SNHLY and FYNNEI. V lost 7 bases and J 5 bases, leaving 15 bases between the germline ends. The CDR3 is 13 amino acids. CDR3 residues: CASNINRVHEQYF. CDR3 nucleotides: TGTGCCAGCAACATTAACAGGGTACACGAGCAGTACTTC.

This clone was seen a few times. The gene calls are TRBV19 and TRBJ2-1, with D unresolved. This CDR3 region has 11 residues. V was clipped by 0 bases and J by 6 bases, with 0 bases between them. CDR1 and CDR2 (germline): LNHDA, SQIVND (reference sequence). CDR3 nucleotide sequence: TGTGCCAGTAGTATAGACAATGAGCAGTTCTTC. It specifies CASSIDNEQFF.

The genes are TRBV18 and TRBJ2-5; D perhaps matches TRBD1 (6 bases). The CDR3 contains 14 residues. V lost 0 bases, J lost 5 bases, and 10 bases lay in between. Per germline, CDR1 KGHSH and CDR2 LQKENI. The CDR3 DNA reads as TGTGCCAGCTCACCACCGGGGGCCGGGGAGACCCAGTACTTC. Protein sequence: CASSPPGAGETQYF.

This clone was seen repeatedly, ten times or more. CDR3 region: CASSLNDEQYF. The CDR3 DNA sequence: TGTGCCAGCAGTTTAAACGACGAGCAGTACTTC. The chain uses TRBV28 and TRBJ2-7; D call uncertain. Per germline, CDR1 MDHEN and CDR2 SYDVKM. V dropped 2 bases and J dropped 5 bases, with 4 bases sitting between them. The CDR3 loop spans 11 amino acids.

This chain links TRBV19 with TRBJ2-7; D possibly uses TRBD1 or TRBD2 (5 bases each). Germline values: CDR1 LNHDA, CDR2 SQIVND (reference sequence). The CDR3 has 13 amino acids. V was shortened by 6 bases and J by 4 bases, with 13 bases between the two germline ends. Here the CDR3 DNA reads TGTGCCAGTAGCGGGACCTCTTCTTACGAGCAGTACTTC. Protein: CASSGTSSYEQYF.

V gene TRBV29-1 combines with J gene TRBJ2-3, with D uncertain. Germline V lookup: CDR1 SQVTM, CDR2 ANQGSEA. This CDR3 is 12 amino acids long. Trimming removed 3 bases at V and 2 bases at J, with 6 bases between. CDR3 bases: TGCAGCGTTGAGGAAACCACAGATACGCAGTATTTT. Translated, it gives CSVEETTDTQYF.

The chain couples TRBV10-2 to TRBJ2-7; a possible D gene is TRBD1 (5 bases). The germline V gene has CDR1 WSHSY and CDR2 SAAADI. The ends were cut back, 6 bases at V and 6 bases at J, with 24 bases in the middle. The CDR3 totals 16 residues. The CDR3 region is CASSKPGQPSRREQYF. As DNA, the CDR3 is TGCGCCAGCAGCAAACCTGGACAACCCAGTAGGCGCGAGCAGTACTTC.

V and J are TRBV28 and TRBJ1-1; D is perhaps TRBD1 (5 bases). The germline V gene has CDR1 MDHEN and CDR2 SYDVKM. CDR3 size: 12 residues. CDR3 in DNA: TGTCTAAGCGGGGGTCCGAACACTGAAGCTTTCTTT. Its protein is CLSGGPNTEAFF.

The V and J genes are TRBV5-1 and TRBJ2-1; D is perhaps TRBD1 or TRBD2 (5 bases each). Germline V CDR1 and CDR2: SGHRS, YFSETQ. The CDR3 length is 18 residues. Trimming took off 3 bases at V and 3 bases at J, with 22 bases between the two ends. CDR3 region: CASSSPRGRVGGYNEQFF. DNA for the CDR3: TGCGCCAGCAGCTCCCCCCGGGGCCGAGTAGGTGGCTACAATGAGCAGTTCTTC.

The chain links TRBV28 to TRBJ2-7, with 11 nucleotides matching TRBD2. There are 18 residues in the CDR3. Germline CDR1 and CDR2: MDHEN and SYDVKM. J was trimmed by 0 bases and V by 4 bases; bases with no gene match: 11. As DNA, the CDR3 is TGTGCCAGCAGTTCAACCCTGACTAGCGGGAAAATCTCCTACGAGCAGTACTTC. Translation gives CASSSTLTSGKISYEQYF.

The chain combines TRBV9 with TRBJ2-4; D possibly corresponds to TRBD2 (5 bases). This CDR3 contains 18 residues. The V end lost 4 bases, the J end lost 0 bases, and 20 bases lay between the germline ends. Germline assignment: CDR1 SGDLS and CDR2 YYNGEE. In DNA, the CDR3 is TGTGCCAGCAGCCCCTCCGTACAACGGGGTATAGCCAAAAACATTCAGTACTTC. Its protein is CASSPSVQRGIAKNIQYF.

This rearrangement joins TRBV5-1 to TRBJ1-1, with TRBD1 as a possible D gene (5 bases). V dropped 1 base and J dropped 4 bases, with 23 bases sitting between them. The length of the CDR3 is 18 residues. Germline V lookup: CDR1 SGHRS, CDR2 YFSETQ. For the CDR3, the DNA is TGCGCCAGCAGCTTGATGAGGGGCCCGGATAGGGTGGGCACTGAAGCTTTCTTT. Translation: CASSLMRGPDRVGTEAFF.